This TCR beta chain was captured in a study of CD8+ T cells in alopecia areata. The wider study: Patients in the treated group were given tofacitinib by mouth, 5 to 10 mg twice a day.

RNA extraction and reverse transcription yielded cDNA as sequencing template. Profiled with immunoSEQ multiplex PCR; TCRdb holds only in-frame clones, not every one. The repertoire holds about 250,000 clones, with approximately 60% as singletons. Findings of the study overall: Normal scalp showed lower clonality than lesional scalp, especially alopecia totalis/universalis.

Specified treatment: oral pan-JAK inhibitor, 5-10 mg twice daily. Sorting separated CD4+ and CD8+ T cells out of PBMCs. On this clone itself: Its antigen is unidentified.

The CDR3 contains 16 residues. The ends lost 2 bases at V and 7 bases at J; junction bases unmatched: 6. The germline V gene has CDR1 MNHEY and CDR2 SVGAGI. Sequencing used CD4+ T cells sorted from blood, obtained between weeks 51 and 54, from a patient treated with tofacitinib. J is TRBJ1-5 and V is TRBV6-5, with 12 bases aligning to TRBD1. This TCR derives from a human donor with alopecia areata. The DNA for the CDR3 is TGTGCCAGCAGTTACATTGGGACAGGGGGCGAACAGCCCCAGCATTTT. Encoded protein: CASSYIGTGGEQPQHF.